This TCR beta chain stems from a study of T cells in Graves' hyperthyroidism and ophthalmopathy. Germline CDR1 MNHNS, CDR2 SASEGT. With 4 bases removed from V and 4 bases from J, the gap between germline ends came to 8 bases. There are 13 residues in the CDR3. Regions amplified from RNA transcripts were the TCR beta CDR3 regions. The study used the HTBI primer set for a first-round RT-PCR of the TCR CDR3. TCRdb re-called the multiplex PCR reads with MiXCR, one entry per CDR3 protein. The sample contains 300,000 to 450,000 distinct CDR3 sequences, around 25% of which appear only once. The sequence came from a man in his fifties with Graves' hyperthyroidism. The material sequenced was blood. The chain uses TRBV6-1 and TRBJ1-5, with D unresolved. The DNA for the CDR3 is TGTGCCAGCAGTGCCTTGGGGAATCAGCCCCAGCATTTT. This encodes CASSALGNQPQHF.